This T cell receptor beta chain comes out of a study of blood T cells in healthy people across ages. This clonotype came up a few times. Its antigen is undetermined. Combining a sample-barcoded 5' primer with a J-beta primer mix, a second PCR ran for 7 to 11 cycles. Via MiXCR, TCRdb re-called the 5' RACE reads, giving one row per CDR3 protein. The data show fewer than 700,000 distinct CDR3 sequences, around 38% seen once. The CDR3 runs to 15 residues. Germline loops: CDR1 DFQATT, CDR2 SNEGSKA (reference sequence). V shed 1 base and J shed 0 bases, with 12 bases lying between them. Study observations and caveats: Versus aged donors, long-lived donors had higher diversity and more naive CD4+ cells.

Sequenced sample: blood. The clonotype was recovered from an elderly man in good health. This chain connects TRBV20-1 to TRBJ2-5, with D perhaps matching TRBD2 (6 bases). The CDR3 nucleotides read TGCAGTGCTAGAGTTTCGGGACTCCACCAAGAGACCCAGTACTTC. Translating gives CSARVSGLHQETQYF.